This TCR beta chain is drawn from a study of cytomegalovirus exposure and HLA in healthy donors. The V end was cut by 7 bases, the J end by 4 bases, with 18 bases between. Germline lookup yields CDR1 MNHNY and CDR2 SVGAGI (reference sequence). The CDR3 has 15 amino acids. Findings of the study overall: A later examination showed that TCR association rates differed by HLA locus, with DRB1 most and HLA-C fewest. Other equally common chains were less clonally expanded than HLA-associated TCR beta chains, a later analysis showed. Confirmation in vitro established that a few CMV-associated chains were specific for CMV antigens.

Details on this clone: Its matching antigen is unknown.

PCR employed 60 Vbeta and 13 Jbeta primers. Measured with immunoSEQ multiplex PCR; TCRdb has only the in-frame clones, and not every one. The table shows 70,000 to 95,000 clones, with 60% to 80% occurring only once. This sequence joins TRBV6-6 and TRBJ2-3, with D tentatively TRBD2 (5 bases). What was sequenced was PBMCs. The TCR sequence derives from a man between 45 and 60 years old in good health and CMV-seronegative. CDR3 in amino acids: CASKDAPGSADTQYF. The CDR3 DNA reads TGTGCCAGCAAAGACGCCCCGGGGAGCGCAGATACGCAGTATTTT.